This T cell receptor beta chain was identified in a study of blood T cell repertoires in COVID-19. Study in general: The samples span acute and convalescent COVID-19 from the United States, Italy and Spain. T cells, B-cell-depleted T cells, or PBMCs provided the cDNA or gDNA that served as material.

The CDR3 runs to 15 residues. Germline CDR1 reads SGDLS; CDR2 reads YYNGEE. V gave up 0 bases and J gave up 5 bases, with 14 bases separating them. Original processing notes: Amplification with reference gene primers provided the estimates of nucleated cell counts. Repertoires were generated with immunoSEQ multiplex PCR, while TCRdb's copy carries only in-frame clones and drops some. V and J calls and clone size follow that table, whereas D and trimming were derived from the DNA. This table holds under 150,000 clones, roughly 87% found once. The sequenced material came from peripheral blood. This TCR was recovered from a man aged 80 or over with acute or convalescent COVID-19. The gene calls are TRBV9 and TRBJ2-5, with D uncertain. The CDR3 region has the DNA TGTGCCAGCAGCGTAGGATTAGCCTTAGTGGAGACCCAGTACTTC. Protein sequence: CASSVGLALVETQYF.